The sequence of this TCR beta chain was determined in a study of T-cell memory formation after mild COVID-19. Germline values: CDR1 GTSNPN, CDR2 SVGIG (reference sequence). The CDR3 runs to 11 residues. V was clipped by 1 base and J by 6 bases, with 7 bases between them. This clonotype occurred a few times. Its antigen remains unknown. The TCR alpha and TCR beta cDNA libraries, bearing sample barcodes and UMIs, were generated by 5'RACE using constant-segment primers. Via MiXCR, TCRdb re-called the 5' RACE reads, giving one row per CDR3 protein. In the table there are a few hundred thousand distinct CDR3 sequences, around 21% of which are singletons. Broader study findings: Contracting clones, day 15 to 85, had balanced CD4/CD8, and later expanders favored CD4+. Still unconfirmed is whether the second-wave clones peaking on day 37 recognized SARS-CoV-2. Pre-infection memory harbored some responding clones, suggesting cross-reactive memory joined.

This clonotype was sampled from an adult woman who had mild COVID-19 (a few samples of this study predate the infection). Cell type and time point are not known. The chain recombines TRBV30 with TRBJ2-7; D is uncertain. Sequencing was carried out using PBMCs or a T cell subset sorted from them (not recorded which). The CDR3 protein is CAWSAPREQYF. In DNA, the CDR3 is TGTGCCTGGAGTGCCCCCCGCGAGCAGTACTTC.